Below are 25 T cell receptor beta chains sequenced from a single sample in a study of cytomegalovirus exposure and HLA in healthy donors (dated by TCRdb to about 2017). Library preparation was by the immunoSEQ multiplex PCR assay. The multiplex PCR relied on a mix of 60 forward primers for TCR Vbeta segments and 13 reverse primers for TCR Jbeta segments. In its TCRdb copy, this immuneACCESS table keeps in-frame sequences only and misses some clones. Where compared with another copy, unresolved V genes explain less than half of these, and the others have no known cause. The table for this sample lists approximately 59,000 clones; around 68% of them were counted only once. Around 17% of the sample comes from the top ten. Input material: PBMCs. Receptors were obtained from a man aged 35-49 years in good health and CMV-seropositive.

The V call is TRBV5-1, the J call TRBJ2-5; 13 bases match TRBD2. V was clipped by 4 bases and J by 5 bases; unmatched bases: 8. This CDR3 has 16 amino acids. CDR1 and CDR2 (germline): SGHRS, YFSETQ. The chain's CDR3 is CASSPGLAGVWETQYF. CDR3 sequence (DNA): TGCGCCAGCAGCCCAGGACTAGCGGGAGTATGGGAGACCCAGTACTTC.

The chain joins TRBV27 to TRBJ2-2, with 8 bases lining up with TRBD2. Germline CDR1 and CDR2: MNHEY and SMNVEV (reference sequence). This CDR3 spans 13 amino acids. V was clipped by 5 bases and J by 6 bases; unmatched bases: 2. CDR3 region: CASSPSGPGELFF. DNA of the CDR3: TGTGCCAGCAGTCCTAGCGGGCCCGGGGAGCTGTTTTTT.

Turning to this clone: At one end the junction does not follow the germline gene, possibly because of a read error. The chain uses TRBV7-9 and TRBJ2-7; 10 positions agree with TRBD1. The germline CDR1 and CDR2 sequences are SEHNR and FQNEAQ (reference sequence). There are 15 residues in the CDR3. CDR3 in amino acids: CSSTRGGGQGSQQYF. The CDR3 DNA reads TGTTCCAGCACCCGAGGGGGGGGACAGGGGTCTCAGCAGTACTTC.

In the case of this clone: At one end the junction does not follow the germline gene, possibly because of a read error. This rearrangement joins TRBV7-9 to TRBJ1-1; 7 bases agree with TRBD1. The germline V gene encodes CDR1 SEHNR and CDR2 FQNEAQ (reference sequence). This CDR3 region has 15 residues. CDR3 sequence (DNA): TGTTCCAGCAGCTTGAGGGCAGGGGGGAACACTGAAGCTTTCTTT. Its protein product is CSSSLRAGGNTEAFF.

The chain couples TRBV6-1 to TRBJ2-4; a possible D gene is TRBD1 (6 bases). The CDR3 loop spans 13 amino acids. Trimming pared 5 bases from V and 6 bases from J, leaving 11 bases between. Germline V lookup: CDR1 MNHNS, CDR2 SASEGT. The CDR3 is CASSRDRINIQYF. CDR3 bases: TGTGCCAGCAGTCGAGACAGGATAAACATTCAGTACTTC.

The chain links TRBV6-1 to TRBJ1-2; 9 bases map to TRBD1. The junction had 8 bases not matched to a gene; V was cut back by 2 bases and J by 4 bases. Germline assignment: CDR1 MNHNS and CDR2 SASEGT. The CDR3 length is 16 residues. In nucleotides, the CDR3 is TGTGCCAGCAGTGAATCCTTACAGGGGGCTGGCTATGGCTACACCTTC. It specifies CASSESLQGAGYGYTF.

The CDR3 DNA sequence: TGTGCCAGCAGCTTAGAGTGGGACAGGGATGATGGCTACACCTTC. Residues: CASSLEWDRDDGYTF. This sequence joins TRBV7-9 and TRBJ1-2, with 9 bases matching TRBD1. The junction had 6 bases not matched to a gene; V was cut back by 1 base and J by 6 bases. This CDR3 is built from 15 residues. Germline V gives CDR1 SEHNR, CDR2 FQNEAQ (reference sequence). The variable domain in full, with the rest retrieved from reference TRBV7-9 and TRBJ1-2, is DTGVSQNPRHKITKRGQNVTFRCDPISEHNRLYWYRQTLGQGPEFLTYFQNEAQLEKSRLLSDRFSAERPKGSFSTLEIQRTEQGDSAMYLCASSLEWDRDDGYTFGSGTRLTVV.

The rearrangement links TRBV11-3 to TRBJ1-1; tentatively, D is TRBD1 (5 bases). The CDR3 has 13 residues. Trimming left V 5 bases short and J 4 bases short, with 11 bases between. Germline V gives CDR1 SGHNT, CDR2 YENEEA. CDR3 loop: CASSPPGGTEAFF. Written as DNA, the CDR3 is TGTGCCAGCAGCCCGCCGGGGGGCACTGAAGCTTTCTTT. Full variable domain (remainder filled in from reference TRBV11-3 and TRBJ1-1): EAGVVQSPRYKIIEKKQPVAFWCNPISGHNTLYWYLQNLGQGPELLIRYENEEAVDDSQLPKDRFSAERLKGVDSTLKIQPAELGDSAVYLCASSPPGGTEAFFGQGTRLTVV.

The chain links TRBV7-6 to TRBJ2-5; 9 nucleotides agree with TRBD1. Gene TRBJ2-7 matches the end of the DNA better, so the J call may be wrong. Germline assignment: CDR1 SGHVS and CDR2 FNYEAQ. This CDR3 is built from 15 residues. Here the CDR3 DNA reads TGTGCCAGCAGCATTTCGGGACAGGGCTCCTACGAGCAGTACTTC. Amino acids: CASSISGQGSYEQYF.

Notes on this clone: This sample also contains other DNA sequences that code for the same CDR3. This rearrangement joins TRBV6-5 to TRBJ2-7, with TRBD1 as a possible D gene (6 bases). Deletions cut 2 bases from V and 4 bases from J, with 15 bases between. Germline-derived CDR1 and CDR2 are MNHEY and SVGAGI. This CDR3 is 15 amino acids long. The CDR3 bases are TGTGCCAGCAGTTACCGAGGGGACAAAGCTTACGAGCAGTACTTC. This gives the protein CASSYRGDKAYEQYF.

The chain uses TRBV5-6 and TRBJ1-4; TRBD1 aligns across 8 bases. The V segment lost 2 bases and the J segment 1 base; nucleotides outside the gene matches: 7. The germline V gene has CDR1 SGHDT and CDR2 YYEEEE. The CDR3 contains 17 residues. Here the CDR3 reads CASSLRTGFGTNEKLFF. CDR3 coding DNA: TGTGCCAGCAGCTTAAGGACAGGGTTTGGAACTAATGAAAAACTGTTTTTT.

This clone was seen repeatedly, ten times or more. This rearrangement joins TRBV7-2 to TRBJ2-7; 7 positions agree with TRBD1. Per germline, CDR1 SGHTA and CDR2 FQGNSA. The CDR3 consists of 13 residues. The V and J ends lost 2 bases and 7 bases, in that order; junction bases with no gene match: 5. CDR3 nucleotides: TGTGCCAGCAGCTTAAAGGGGGCTTTTGAGCAGTACTTC. Amino acids: CASSLKGAFEQYF.

The chain links TRBV7-9 to TRBJ1-4; TRBD1 aligns across 7 bases. Germline CDR1 SEHNR, CDR2 FQNEAQ (reference sequence). CDR3 length: 15 residues. V gave up 4 bases and J gave up 6 bases; unmatched junction bases: 8. The CDR3 DNA follows: TGTGCCAGCAGCTACTATACAGGGGCCGATGAAAAACTGTTTTTT. Its protein is CASSYYTGADEKLFF.

In the case of this clone: The junction differs from germline at one of its ends, possibly a read error. The CDR3 is CASSVGVQRSTDTQYF. CDR3 in DNA: TGTGCCAGCAGCGTAGGGGTCCAGCGGAGCACCGATACGCAGTATTTT. The chain uses TRBV11-2 and TRBJ2-3; D tentatively fits TRBD1 or TRBD2 (5 bases each). There are 16 residues in the CDR3. CDR1 and CDR2 from the germline V gene are SGHAT and FQNNGV.

The chain couples TRBV28 to TRBJ1-4; a possible D gene is TRBD1 (5 bases). V was clipped by 10 bases and J by 8 bases, with 23 bases between them. Germline CDR1 MDHEN, CDR2 SYDVKM. CDR3 length: 15 residues. CDR3 in DNA: TGTGCCACCGCGGGTTGGGCGGGAAGGGGCGAAAAACTGTTTTTT. It yields the protein CATAGWAGRGEKLFF.

The chain is built from TRBV29-1 and TRBJ1-1, with D possibly being TRBD1 (5 bases). V lost 5 bases, J lost 1 base, and 8 bases lay in between. This CDR3 is built from 12 residues. In germline, CDR1 is SQVTM, CDR2 ANQGSEA. The DNA of the CDR3 is TGCAGCGTTAGCAGGGAGAACACTGAAGCTTTCTTT. Translation: CSVSRENTEAFF.

This rearrangement joins TRBV19 to TRBJ1-5, with D tentatively TRBD1 (6 bases). CDR1 LNHDA and CDR2 SQIVND come from the germline V gene (reference sequence). Trimming shortened V by 7 bases and J by 0 bases, and 19 bases separated the two germline ends. The CDR3 spans 17 residues. As DNA, the CDR3 is TGTGCCAGTAACGGACAGAGCTTTTACTATAGCAATCAGCCCCAGCATTTT. This encodes CASNGQSFYYSNQPQHF.

This sequence joins TRBV7-2 and TRBJ2-7; TRBD2 might be the D (5 bases). Germline-derived CDR1 and CDR2 are SGHTA and FQGNSA. The V gene lost 1 base and the J gene lost 6 bases, with 16 bases spanning the gap. The CDR3 loop spans 15 amino acids. CDR3 nucleotides: TGTGCCAGCAGCTTAGTGATCGGAGGAGGAGGCGAGCAGTACTTC. Protein product: CASSLVIGGGGEQYF.

Regarding this clone: The junction differs from germline at one of its ends, possibly a read error. Other nucleotide sequences in the sample specify the same CDR3. The rearrangement uses TRBV5-1 and TRBJ2-3; 9 nucleotides line up with TRBD1. Germline V gene lookup returns CDR1 SGHRS and CDR2 YFSETQ. The CDR3 is 14 amino acids. CDR3 protein: CASSLGQGSDTQYF. The CDR3 DNA follows: TGCGCCAGCAGTTTAGGACAGGGGTCAGATACGCAGTACTTT.

This sequence joins TRBV19 and TRBJ2-7; D possibly corresponds to TRBD2 (6 bases). This CDR3 contains 15 residues. Germline V gene sequence: CDR1 LNHDA, CDR2 SQIVND (reference sequence). Trimming stripped 6 bases from V and 2 bases from J, with 17 bases between. CDR3 in amino acids: CASSKGTVRTYEQYF. Here the CDR3 DNA reads TGTGCCAGTAGCAAGGGGACTGTTAGAACCTACGAGCAGTACTTC. Variable domain in full (rest from reference TRBV19 and TRBJ2-7): DGGITQSPKYLFRKEGQNVTLSCEQNLNHDAMYWYRQDPGQGLRLIYYSQIVNDFQKGDIAEGYSVSREKKESFPLTVTSAQKNPTAFYLCASSKGTVRTYEQYFGPGTRLTVT.

The rearrangement links TRBV4-3 to TRBJ2-3; D might be TRBD1 (5 bases). V lost 3 bases, J lost 4 bases, and 14 bases lay in between. CDR1 LGHNA and CDR2 YSLEER come from the germline V gene. There are 15 residues in the CDR3. DNA for the CDR3: TGCGCCAGCAGCCAGAGGCAGGGCAAGTCAGATACGCAGTATTTT. Translation: CASSQRQGKSDTQYF.

The chain combines TRBV19 with TRBJ2-5, with D perhaps matching TRBD2 (6 bases). The CDR3 extends over 15 amino acids. Deletions cut 3 bases from V and 0 bases from J, with 11 bases between. CDR1 and CDR2 from the germline V gene are LNHDA and SQIVND (reference sequence). This CDR3 reads CASSIYVADQETQYF. The CDR3, as DNA: TGTGCCAGTAGTATCTATGTAGCGGACCAAGAGACCCAGTACTTC.

The chain couples TRBV5-6 to TRBJ1-1; maybe TRBD1 (5 bases). The germline V and J ends were trimmed by 2 bases and 2 bases, with 13 bases remaining between them. CDR1 and CDR2 (germline): SGHDT, YYEEEE. The CDR3 extends over 15 amino acids. CDR3 DNA: TGTGCCAGCAGCTTCGTTGACAGACGAAACACTGAAGCTTTCTTT. Its protein product is CASSFVDRRNTEAFF.

This clone was observed a few times. The V and J genes are TRBV11-2 and TRBJ2-5, with 8 nucleotides matching TRBD1. The CDR3 runs to 12 residues. V was pared by 5 bases and J by 5 bases, with 1 base of the junction left unmatched. Germline V gene lookup returns CDR1 SGHAT and CDR2 FQNNGV. The CDR3 reads CASSRDRETQYF. Written as DNA, the CDR3 is TGTGCCAGCAGCCGGGACAGGGAGACCCAGTACTTC.

This clone was seen only a few times. V gene TRBV19 combines with J gene TRBJ1-1, with 8 bases that match TRBD1. Germline trimming cut 3 bases from V and 6 bases from J; bases unmatched to any gene: 6. This CDR3 contains 14 residues. Per germline, CDR1 LNHDA and CDR2 SQIVND (reference sequence). The CDR3: CASSIGGQAAEAFF. CDR3 in DNA: TGTGCCAGTAGTATTGGGGGACAGGCCGCTGAAGCTTTCTTT.